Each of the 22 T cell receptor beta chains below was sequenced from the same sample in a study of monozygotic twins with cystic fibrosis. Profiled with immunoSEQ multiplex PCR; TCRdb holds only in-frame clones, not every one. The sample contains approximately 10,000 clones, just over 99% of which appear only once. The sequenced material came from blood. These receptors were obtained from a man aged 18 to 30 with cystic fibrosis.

The CDR3 DNA is TGTGCCAGCAGCTTCGCCAGCGGGGGCGAGCAGTTCTTC. Its translation: CASSFASGGEQFF. The chain has TRBV5-5 and TRBJ2-1, with 8 bases identical to TRBD2. Germline trimming cut 2 bases from V and 10 bases from J; bases unmatched to any gene: 5. The CDR3 has 13 residues. CDR1 and CDR2 from the germline V gene are SGHKS and YYEKEE (reference sequence).

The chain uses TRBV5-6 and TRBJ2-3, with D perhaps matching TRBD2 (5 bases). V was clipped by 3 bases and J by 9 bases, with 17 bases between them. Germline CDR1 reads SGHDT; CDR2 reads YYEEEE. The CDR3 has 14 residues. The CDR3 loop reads CASSSRTGSGTQYF. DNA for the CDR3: TGTGCCAGCAGCTCGCGGACTGGGTCGGGGACGCAGTATTTT.

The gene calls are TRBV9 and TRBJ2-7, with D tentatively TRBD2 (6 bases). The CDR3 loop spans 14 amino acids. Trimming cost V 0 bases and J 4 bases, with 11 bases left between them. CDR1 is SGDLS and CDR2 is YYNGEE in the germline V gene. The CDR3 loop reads CASSVASGVYEQYF. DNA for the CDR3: TGTGCCAGCAGCGTAGCGTCGGGGGTTTACGAGCAGTACTTC. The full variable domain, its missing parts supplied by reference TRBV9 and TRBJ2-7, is DSGVTQTPKHLITATGQRVTLRCSPRSGDLSVYWYQQSLDQGLQFLIQYYNGEERAKGNILERFSAQQFPDLHSELNLSSLELGDSALYFCASSVASGVYEQYFGPGTRLTVT.

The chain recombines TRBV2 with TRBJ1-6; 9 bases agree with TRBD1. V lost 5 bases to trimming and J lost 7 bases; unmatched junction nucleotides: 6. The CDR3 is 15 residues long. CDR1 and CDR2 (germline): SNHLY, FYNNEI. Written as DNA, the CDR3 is TGTGCCAGCAGTTACACAGGGGGCGGCAATTCACCCCTCCACTTT. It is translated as CASSYTGGGNSPLHF.

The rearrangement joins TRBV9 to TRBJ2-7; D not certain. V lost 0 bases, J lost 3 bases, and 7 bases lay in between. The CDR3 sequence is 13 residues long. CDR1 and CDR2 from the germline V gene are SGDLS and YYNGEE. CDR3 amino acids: CASSVAMGYEQYF. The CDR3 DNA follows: TGTGCCAGCAGCGTAGCTATGGGCTACGAGCAGTACTTC.

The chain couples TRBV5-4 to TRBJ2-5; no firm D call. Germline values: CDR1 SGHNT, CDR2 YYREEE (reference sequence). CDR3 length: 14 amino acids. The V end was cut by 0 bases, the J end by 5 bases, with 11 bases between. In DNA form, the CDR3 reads TGTGCCAGCAGCTTGGTAGGACCCCCCGAGACCCAGTACTTC. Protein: CASSLVGPPETQYF.

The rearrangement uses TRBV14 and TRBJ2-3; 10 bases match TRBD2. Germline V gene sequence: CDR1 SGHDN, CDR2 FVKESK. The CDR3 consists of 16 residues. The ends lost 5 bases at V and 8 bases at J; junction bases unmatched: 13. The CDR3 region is CASSSRIAGGYSTQYF. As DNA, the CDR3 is TGTGCCAGCAGCTCGAGGATAGCGGGAGGCTATTCTACGCAGTATTTT.

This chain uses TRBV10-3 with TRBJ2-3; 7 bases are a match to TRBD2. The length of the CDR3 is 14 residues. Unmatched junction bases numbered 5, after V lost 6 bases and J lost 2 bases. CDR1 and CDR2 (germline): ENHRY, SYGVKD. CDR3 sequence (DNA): TGTGCCATCAGGCCGGGACTAATCACAGATACGCAGTATTTT. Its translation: CAIRPGLITDTQYF.

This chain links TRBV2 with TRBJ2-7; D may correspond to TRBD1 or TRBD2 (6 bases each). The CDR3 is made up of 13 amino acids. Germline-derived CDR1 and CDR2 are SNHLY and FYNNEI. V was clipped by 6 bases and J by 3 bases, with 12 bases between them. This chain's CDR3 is CASRREQGYEQYF. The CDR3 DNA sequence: TGTGCCAGCAGGCGGGAACAGGGCTACGAGCAGTACTTC.

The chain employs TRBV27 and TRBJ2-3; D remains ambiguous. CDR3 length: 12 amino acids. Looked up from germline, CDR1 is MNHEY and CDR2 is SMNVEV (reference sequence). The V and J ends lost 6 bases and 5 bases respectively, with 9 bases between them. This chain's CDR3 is CASRNFGDTQYF. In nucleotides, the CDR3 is TGTGCCAGCAGAAACTTCGGAGATACGCAGTATTTT.

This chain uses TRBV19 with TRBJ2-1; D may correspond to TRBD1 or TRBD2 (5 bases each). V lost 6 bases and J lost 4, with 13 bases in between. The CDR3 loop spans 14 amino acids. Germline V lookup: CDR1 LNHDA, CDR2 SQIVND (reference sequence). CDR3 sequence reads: CASRLGESYNEQFF. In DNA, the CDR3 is TGTGCCAGTAGATTGGGGGAGTCTTACAATGAGCAGTTCTTC.

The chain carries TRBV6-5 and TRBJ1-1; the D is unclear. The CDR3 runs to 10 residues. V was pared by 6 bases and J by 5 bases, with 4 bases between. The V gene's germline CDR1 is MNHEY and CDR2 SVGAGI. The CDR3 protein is CASRGTEAFF. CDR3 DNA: TGTGCCAGCAGGGGAACTGAAGCTTTCTTT.

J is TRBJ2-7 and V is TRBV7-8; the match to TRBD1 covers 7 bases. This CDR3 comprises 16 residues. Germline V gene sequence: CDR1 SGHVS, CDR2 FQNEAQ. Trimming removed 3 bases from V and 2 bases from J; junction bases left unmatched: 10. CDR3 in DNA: TGTGCCAGCAGCTTTAGGAGGAGACAGGGCCCCTACGAGCAGTACTTC. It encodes CASSFRRRQGPYEQYF.

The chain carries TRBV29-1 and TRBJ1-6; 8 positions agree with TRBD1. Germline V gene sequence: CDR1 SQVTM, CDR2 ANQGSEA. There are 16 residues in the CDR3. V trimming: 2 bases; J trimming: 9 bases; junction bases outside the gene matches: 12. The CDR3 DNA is TGCAGCGTTGAACAGGGGGCGGGTGGGAAAGGTTCACCCCTCCACTTT. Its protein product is CSVEQGAGGKGSPLHF.

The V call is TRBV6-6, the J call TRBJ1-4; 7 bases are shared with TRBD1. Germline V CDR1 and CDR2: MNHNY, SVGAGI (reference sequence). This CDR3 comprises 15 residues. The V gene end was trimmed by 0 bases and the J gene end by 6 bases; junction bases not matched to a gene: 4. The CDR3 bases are TGTGCCAGCAGTTACTCGCAGGGGGTGGATGAAAAACTGTTTTTT. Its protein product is CASSYSQGVDEKLFF.

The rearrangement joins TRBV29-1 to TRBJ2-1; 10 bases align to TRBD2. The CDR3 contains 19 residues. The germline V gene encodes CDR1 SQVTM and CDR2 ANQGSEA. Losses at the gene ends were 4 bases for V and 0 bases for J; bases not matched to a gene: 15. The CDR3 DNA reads TGCAGCGTTGGCCCAACCGGGACTAGCGCCCGATCCTCCTACAATGAGCAGTTCTTC. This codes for CSVGPTGTSARSSYNEQFF.

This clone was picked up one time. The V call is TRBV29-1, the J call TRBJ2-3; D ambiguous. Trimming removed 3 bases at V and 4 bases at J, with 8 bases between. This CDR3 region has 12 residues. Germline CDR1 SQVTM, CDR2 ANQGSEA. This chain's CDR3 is CSVDGIADTQYF. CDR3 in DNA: TGCAGCGTTGATGGAATTGCAGATACGCAGTATTTT.

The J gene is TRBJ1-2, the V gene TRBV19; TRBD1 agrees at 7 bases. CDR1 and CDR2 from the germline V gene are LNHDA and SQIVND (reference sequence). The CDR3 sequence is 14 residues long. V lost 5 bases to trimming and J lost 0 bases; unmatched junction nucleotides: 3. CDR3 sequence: CASSSGGPNYGYTF. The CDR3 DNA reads TGTGCCAGTAGTTCAGGGGGGCCTAACTATGGCTACACCTTC.

The CDR3: CASSLAVGAQETQYF. The CDR3 DNA reads TGCGCCAGCAGCTTGGCTGTTGGGGCCCAAGAGACCCAGTACTTC. J is TRBJ2-5 and V is TRBV5-1, with a tentative D call TRBD1 (5 bases). Trimming shortened V by 0 bases and J by 1 base, and 10 bases separated the two germline ends. Germline loops: CDR1 SGHRS, CDR2 YFSETQ. CDR3 length equals 15 residues. Full variable domain (remainder filled in from reference TRBV5-1 and TRBJ2-5): KAGVTQTPRYLIKTRGQQVTLSCSPISGHRSVSWYQQTPGQGLQFLFEYFSETQRNKGNFPGRFSGRQFSNSRSEMNVSTLELGDSALYLCASSLAVGAQETQYFGPGTRLLVL.

CDR3 sequence (DNA): TGTGCCAGCAGTCCGATGAGGGGGGGCAGGGGCGGCACTGAAGCTTTCTTT. Amino acid sequence: CASSPMRGGRGGTEAFF. This chain joins TRBV27 and TRBJ1-1; D perhaps matches TRBD1 (6 bases). V lost 5 bases and J lost 4, with 23 bases in between. The CDR3 totals 17 residues. Germline CDR1 MNHEY, CDR2 SMNVEV (reference sequence).

The CDR3, as DNA: TGCGCCAGCACCCTTGGGAGCTCTGGAAACACCATATATTTT. Translation gives CASTLGSSGNTIYF. The chain is built from TRBV10-2 and TRBJ1-3; D is unclear. V was pared by 7 bases and J by 0 bases, with 10 bases between. The germline CDR1 and CDR2 sequences are WSHSY and SAAADI. The CDR3 has 14 amino acids.

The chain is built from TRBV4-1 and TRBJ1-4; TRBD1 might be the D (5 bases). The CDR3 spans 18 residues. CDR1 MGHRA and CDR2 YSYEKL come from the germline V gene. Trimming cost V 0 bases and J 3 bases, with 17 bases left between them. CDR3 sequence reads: CASSQDLPVGPSNEKLFF. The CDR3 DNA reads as TGCGCCAGCAGCCAAGACCTCCCCGTGGGGCCTTCTAATGAAAAACTGTTTTTT.